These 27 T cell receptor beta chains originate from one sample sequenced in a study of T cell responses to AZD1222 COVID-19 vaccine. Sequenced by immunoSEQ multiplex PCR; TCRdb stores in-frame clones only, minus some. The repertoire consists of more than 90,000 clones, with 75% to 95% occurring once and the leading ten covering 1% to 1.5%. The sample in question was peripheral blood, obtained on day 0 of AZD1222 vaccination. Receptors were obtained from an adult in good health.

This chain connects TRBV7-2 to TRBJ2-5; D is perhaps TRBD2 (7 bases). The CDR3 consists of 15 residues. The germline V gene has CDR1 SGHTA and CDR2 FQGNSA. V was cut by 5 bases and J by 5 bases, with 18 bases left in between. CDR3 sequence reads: CASSQVGGPGETQYF. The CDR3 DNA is TGTGCCAGCAGCCAGGTCGGGGGGCCGGGGGAGACCCAGTACTTC.

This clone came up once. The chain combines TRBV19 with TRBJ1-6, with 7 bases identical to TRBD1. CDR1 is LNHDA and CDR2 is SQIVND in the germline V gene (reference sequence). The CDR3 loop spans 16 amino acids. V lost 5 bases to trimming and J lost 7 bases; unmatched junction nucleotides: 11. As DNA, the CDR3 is TGTGCCAGTAGTGGAAGGGGGGACAGAAGCAATTCACCCCTCCACTTT. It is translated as CASSGRGDRSNSPLHF.

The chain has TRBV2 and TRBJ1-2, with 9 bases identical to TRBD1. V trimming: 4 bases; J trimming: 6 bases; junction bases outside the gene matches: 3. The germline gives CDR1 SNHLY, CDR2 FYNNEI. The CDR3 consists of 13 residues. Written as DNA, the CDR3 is TGTGCCAGCAGTGGGGACAGGGTAAATGGCTACACCTTC. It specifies CASSGDRVNGYTF.

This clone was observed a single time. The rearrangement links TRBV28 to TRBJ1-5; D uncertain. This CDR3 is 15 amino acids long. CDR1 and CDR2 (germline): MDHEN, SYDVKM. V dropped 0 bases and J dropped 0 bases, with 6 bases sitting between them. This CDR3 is CASSLWGNSNQPQHF. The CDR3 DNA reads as TGTGCCAGCAGTTTATGGGGGAATAGCAATCAGCCCCAGCATTTT.

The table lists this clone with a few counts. CDR3 coding DNA: TGTGCCACCAGCCTCCAGCAGAATTCACCCCTCCACTTT. Encoded protein: CATSLQQNSPLHF. This sequence joins TRBV15 and TRBJ1-6, with unresolved D. The V gene's germline CDR1 is LNHNV and CDR2 YYDKDF (reference sequence). This CDR3 comprises 13 residues. Trimming cost V 5 bases and J 7 bases, with 9 bases left between them.

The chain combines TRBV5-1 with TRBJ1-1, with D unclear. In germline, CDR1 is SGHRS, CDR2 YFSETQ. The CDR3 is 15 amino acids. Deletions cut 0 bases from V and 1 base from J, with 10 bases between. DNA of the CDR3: TGCGCCAGCAGCTTGGTTCCGTCGGGGAACACTGAAGCTTTCTTT. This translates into CASSLVPSGNTEAFF. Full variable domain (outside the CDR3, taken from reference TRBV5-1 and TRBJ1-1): KAGVTQTPRYLIKTRGQQVTLSCSPISGHRSVSWYQQTPGQGLQFLFEYFSETQRNKGNFPGRFSGRQFSNSRSEMNVSTLELGDSALYLCASSLVPSGNTEAFFGQGTRLTVV.

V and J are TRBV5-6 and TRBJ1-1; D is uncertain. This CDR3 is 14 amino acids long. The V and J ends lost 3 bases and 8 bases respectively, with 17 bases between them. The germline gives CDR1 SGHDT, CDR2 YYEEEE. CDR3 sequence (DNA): TGTGCCAGCAGCTGGTTCCCTACTCAATCGGAAGCTTTCTTT. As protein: CASSWFPTQSEAFF.

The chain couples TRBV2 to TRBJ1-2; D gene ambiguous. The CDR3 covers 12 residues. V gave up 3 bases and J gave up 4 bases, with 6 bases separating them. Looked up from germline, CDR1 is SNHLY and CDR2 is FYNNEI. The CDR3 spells CASSEQVYGYTF. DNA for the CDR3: TGTGCCAGCAGTGAGCAGGTCTATGGCTACACCTTC.

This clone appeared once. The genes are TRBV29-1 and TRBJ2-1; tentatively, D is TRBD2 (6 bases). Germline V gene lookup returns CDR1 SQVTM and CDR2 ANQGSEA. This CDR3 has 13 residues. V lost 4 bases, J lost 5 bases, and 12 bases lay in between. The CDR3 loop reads CSVVGRTNNEQFF. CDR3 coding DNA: TGCAGCGTTGTCGGCAGGACTAACAATGAGCAGTTCTTC.

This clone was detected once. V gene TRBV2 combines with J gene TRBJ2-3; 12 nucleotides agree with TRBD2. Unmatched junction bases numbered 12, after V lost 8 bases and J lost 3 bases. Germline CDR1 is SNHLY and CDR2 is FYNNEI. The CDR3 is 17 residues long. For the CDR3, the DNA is TGTGCCAGCGGGCTAGCGGGGGGGCTGGTGGTAACAGATACGCAGTATTTT. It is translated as CASGLAGGLVVTDTQYF.

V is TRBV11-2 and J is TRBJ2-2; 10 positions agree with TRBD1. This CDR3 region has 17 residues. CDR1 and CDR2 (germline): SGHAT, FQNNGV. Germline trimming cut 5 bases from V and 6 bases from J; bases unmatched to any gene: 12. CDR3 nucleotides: TGTGCCAGCAGCCGCGGGCGTGAGACAGGGGGCGCCGGGGAGCTGTTTTTT. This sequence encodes CASSRGRETGGAGELFF. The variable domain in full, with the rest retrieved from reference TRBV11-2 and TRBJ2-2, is EAGVAQSPRYKIIEKRQSVAFWCNPISGHATLYWYQQILGQGPKLLIQFQNNGVVDDSQLPKDRFSAERLKGVDSTLKIQPAKLEDSAVYLCASSRGRETGGAGELFFGEGSRLTVL.

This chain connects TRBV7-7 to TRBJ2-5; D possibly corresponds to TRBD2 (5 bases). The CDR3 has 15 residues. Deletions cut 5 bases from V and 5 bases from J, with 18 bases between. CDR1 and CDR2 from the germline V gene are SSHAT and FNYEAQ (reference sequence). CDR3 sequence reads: CASSPGLELGETQYF. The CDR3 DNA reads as TGTGCCAGCAGCCCCGGACTGGAATTAGGGGAGACCCAGTACTTC.

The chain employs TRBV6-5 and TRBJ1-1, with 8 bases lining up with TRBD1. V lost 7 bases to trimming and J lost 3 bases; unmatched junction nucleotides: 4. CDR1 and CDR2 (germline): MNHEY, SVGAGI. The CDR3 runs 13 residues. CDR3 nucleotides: TGTGCCAGCACCCCGGACAGGGACACTGAAGCTTTCTTT. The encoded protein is CASTPDRDTEAFF.

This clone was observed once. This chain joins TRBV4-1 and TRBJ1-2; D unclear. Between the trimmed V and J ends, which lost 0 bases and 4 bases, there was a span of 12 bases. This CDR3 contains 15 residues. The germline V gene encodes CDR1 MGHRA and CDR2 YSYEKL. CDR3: CASSQDPANVYGYTF. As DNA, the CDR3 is TGCGCCAGCAGCCAAGATCCGGCCAATGTCTATGGCTACACCTTC.

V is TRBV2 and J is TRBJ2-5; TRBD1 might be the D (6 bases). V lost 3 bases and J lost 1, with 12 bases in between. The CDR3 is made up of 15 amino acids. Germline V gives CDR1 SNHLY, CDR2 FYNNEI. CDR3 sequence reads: CASSDRGQGQETQYF. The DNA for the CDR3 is TGTGCCAGCAGTGACCGGGGACAAGGCCAAGAGACCCAGTACTTC.

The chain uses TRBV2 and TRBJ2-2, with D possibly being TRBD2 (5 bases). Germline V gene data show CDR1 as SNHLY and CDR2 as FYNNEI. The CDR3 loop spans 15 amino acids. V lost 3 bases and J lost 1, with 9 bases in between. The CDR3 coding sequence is TGTGCCAGCAGTGACGGACTTCAGAACACCGGGGAGCTGTTTTTT. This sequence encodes CASSDGLQNTGELFF.

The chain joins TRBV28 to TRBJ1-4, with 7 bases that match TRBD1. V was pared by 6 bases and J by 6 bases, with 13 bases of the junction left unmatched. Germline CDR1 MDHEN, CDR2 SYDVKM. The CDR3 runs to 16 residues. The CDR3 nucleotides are TGTGCCAGCAGCCGAATCAACAGGGGCCCTTATGAAAAACTGTTTTTT. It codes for CASSRINRGPYEKLFF.

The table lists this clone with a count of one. This CDR3 reads CASSFTGASYNSPLHF. CDR3 DNA: TGTGCCAGCAGCTTTACAGGGGCCTCCTATAATTCACCCCTCCACTTT. The chain joins TRBV13 to TRBJ1-6, with 7 bases lining up with TRBD1. Trimming removed 3 bases from V and 0 bases from J; junction bases left unmatched: 2. The CDR3 consists of 16 residues. Germline V CDR1 and CDR2: PRHDT, FYEKMQ (reference sequence).

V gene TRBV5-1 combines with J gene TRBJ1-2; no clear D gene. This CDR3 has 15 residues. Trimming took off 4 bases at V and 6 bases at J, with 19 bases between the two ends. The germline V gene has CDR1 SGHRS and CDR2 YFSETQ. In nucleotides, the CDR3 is TGCGCCAGCAGCCCCGACGTCCAGAAGTACGATGGCTACACCTTC. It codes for CASSPDVQKYDGYTF.

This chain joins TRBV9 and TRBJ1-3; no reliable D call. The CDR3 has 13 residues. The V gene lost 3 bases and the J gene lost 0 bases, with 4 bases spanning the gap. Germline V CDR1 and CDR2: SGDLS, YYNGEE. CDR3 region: CASSEDSGNTIYF. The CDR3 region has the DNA TGTGCCAGCAGCGAAGACTCTGGAAACACCATATATTTT.

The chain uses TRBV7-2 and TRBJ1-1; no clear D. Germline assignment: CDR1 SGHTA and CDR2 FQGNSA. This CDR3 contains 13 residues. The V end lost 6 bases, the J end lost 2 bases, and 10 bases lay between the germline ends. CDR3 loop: CASSPSSNTEAFF. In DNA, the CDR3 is TGTGCCAGCAGTCCGTCCTCAAACACTGAAGCTTTCTTT.

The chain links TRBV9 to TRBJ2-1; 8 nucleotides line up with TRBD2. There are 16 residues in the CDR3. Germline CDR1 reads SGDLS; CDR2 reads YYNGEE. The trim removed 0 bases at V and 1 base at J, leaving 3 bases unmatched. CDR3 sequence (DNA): TGTGCCAGCAGCGTAGCGGGGGGGCTTTCCTACAATGAGCAGTTCTTC. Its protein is CASSVAGGLSYNEQFF.

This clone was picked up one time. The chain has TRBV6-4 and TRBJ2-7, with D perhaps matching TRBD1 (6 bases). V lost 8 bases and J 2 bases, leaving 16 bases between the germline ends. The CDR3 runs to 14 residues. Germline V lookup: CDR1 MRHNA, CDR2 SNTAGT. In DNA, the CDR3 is TGTGCCAGCTGCTTAGGACAGTCTGCCTACGAGCAGTACTTC. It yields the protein CASCLGQSAYEQYF.

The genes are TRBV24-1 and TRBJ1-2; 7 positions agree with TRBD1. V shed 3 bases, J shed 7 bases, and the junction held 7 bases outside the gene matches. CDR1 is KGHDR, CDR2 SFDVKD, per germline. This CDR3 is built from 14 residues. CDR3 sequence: CATSDHRDSPGYTF. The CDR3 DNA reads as TGTGCCACCAGTGATCACCGGGACAGCCCTGGCTACACCTTC.

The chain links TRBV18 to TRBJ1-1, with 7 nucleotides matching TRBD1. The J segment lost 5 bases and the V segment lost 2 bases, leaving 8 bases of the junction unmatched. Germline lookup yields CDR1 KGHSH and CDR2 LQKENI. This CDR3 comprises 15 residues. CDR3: CASSPMGQRGTEAFF. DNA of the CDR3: TGTGCCAGCTCACCAATGGGACAGAGGGGGACTGAAGCTTTCTTT.

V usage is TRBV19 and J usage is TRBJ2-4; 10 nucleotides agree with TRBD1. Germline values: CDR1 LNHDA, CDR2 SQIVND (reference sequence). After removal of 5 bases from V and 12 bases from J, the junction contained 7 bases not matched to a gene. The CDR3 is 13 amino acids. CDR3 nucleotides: TGTGCCAGTAGTTCACGGACAGGGGGACATCAGTACTTC. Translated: CASSSRTGGHQYF.

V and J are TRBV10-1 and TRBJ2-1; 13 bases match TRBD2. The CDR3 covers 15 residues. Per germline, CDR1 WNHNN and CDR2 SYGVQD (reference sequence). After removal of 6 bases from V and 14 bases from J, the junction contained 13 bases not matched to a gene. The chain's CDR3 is CASSPGLAGAAFKFF. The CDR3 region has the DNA TGCGCCAGCAGCCCTGGACTAGCGGGGGCCGCCTTTAAGTTCTTC.